This T cell receptor (beta chain) was identified in a study of response to subunit inactivated influenza vaccine. Ten or more counts support this clonotype. The antigen is unknown. Notes on the study in general: There was a suggestion from the authors that each seasonal influenza vaccination recruits few new T cells.

The CDR3 length is 14 residues. Per the germline V gene, CDR1 is MNHEY and CDR2 is SMNVEV (reference sequence). Losses at the gene ends were 2 bases for V and 9 bases for J; bases not matched to a gene: 4. In TCRdb, the RT-PCR reads were re-called with MiXCR into one record per CDR3 protein. The repertoire holds under 550,000 distinct CDR3 sequences, with roughly 7.6% as singletons. This TCR was sampled from a man aged 45-69 years who received an inactivated influenza vaccine. The rearrangement links TRBV27 to TRBJ2-1, with 10 bases aligning to TRBD1. The material was PBMCs from blood, obtained roughly 24 months after vaccination. CDR3 sequence (DNA): TGTGCCAGCAGTTTAGGACAGGGGGTTCTTGAGCAGTTCTTC. This gives the protein CASSLGQGVLEQFF.